A single sample gave rise to the 20 T cell receptor beta chains below, sequenced in a study of Graves' ophthalmopathy and Graves' hyperthyroidism. TCR beta CDR3 regions were amplified from RNA transcripts. HTBI primers served in a first-round RT-PCR, which a second-round multiplex PCR followed. TCRdb reprocessed the multiplex PCR reads via MiXCR and lists one record per CDR3 protein. Among hundreds of thousands of distinct CDR3 sequences listed, roughly 41% were seen once. Sequenced material: peripheral blood. The receptors come from an adult man with Graves' ophthalmopathy.

The gene calls are TRBV5-5 and TRBJ2-5; D might be TRBD2 (5 bases). The CDR3 loop spans 15 amino acids. Trimming left V 5 bases short and J 0 bases short, with 14 bases between. The V gene's germline CDR1 is SGHKS and CDR2 YYEKEE (reference sequence). The CDR3 region has the DNA TGTGCCAGCAGTCGCGATCCGCGGGACCAAGAGACCCAGTACTTC. As protein: CASSRDPRDQETQYF.

The chain is built from TRBV5-5 and TRBJ1-5, with a weak D call TRBD1 (5 bases). Trimming pared 4 bases from V and 6 bases from J, leaving 20 bases between. This CDR3 region has 16 residues. Germline assignment: CDR1 SGHKS and CDR2 YYEKEE (reference sequence). CDR3 DNA: TGTGCCAGCAGCCCAACCCAGGTATGGGGCGGTCAGCCCCAGCATTTT. Translated: CASSPTQVWGGQPQHF.

This clonotype has at least ten counts. Here the CDR3 DNA reads TGTGCCAGCAGCTTACGGCGGGAAAGAGCCTACGAGCAGTACTTC. As protein: CASSLRRERAYEQYF. The chain employs TRBV7-8 and TRBJ2-7, with TRBD2 as a possible D gene (6 bases). Germline V gene sequence: CDR1 SGHVS, CDR2 FQNEAQ. CDR3 length: 15 amino acids. Trimming stripped 2 bases from V and 2 bases from J, with 13 bases between. Full variable domain (outside the CDR3, taken from reference TRBV7-8 and TRBJ2-7): GAGVSQSPRYKVAKRGQDVALRCDPISGHVSLFWYQQALGQGPEFLTYFQNEAQLDKSGLPSDRFFAERPEGSVSTLKIQRTQQEDSAVYLCASSLRRERAYEQYFGPGTRLTVT.

This clonotype was found once. The V and J genes are TRBV7-9 and TRBJ1-4; 9 bases fit TRBD1. V lost 1 base and J lost 6; bases outside the gene matches: 6. There are 16 residues in the CDR3. The germline V gene has CDR1 SEHNR and CDR2 FQNEAQ (reference sequence). The CDR3 nucleotides read TGTGCCAGCAGCTTAGAAAGGGGACAGGGTTATGAAAAACTGTTTTTT. This translates into CASSLERGQGYEKLFF.

The rearrangement uses TRBV6-6 and TRBJ1-3; D not certain. The germline gives CDR1 MNHNY, CDR2 SVGAGI (reference sequence). V lost 2 bases, J lost 4 bases, and 6 bases lay in between. The CDR3 length is 13 residues. The CDR3, as DNA: TGTGCCAGCAGTTACATCGGGGGAAACACCATATATTTT. Translated: CASSYIGGNTIYF.

This clonotype was counted only a few times. The chain has TRBV5-1 and TRBJ2-7; D remains ambiguous. Germline CDR1 reads SGHRS; CDR2 reads YFSETQ. V lost 8 bases and J lost 2, with 14 bases in between. The CDR3 runs to 13 residues. CDR3 in amino acids: CASSDRPPYEQYF. The DNA of the CDR3 is TGCGCCAGTTCAGACCGGCCCCCCTACGAGCAGTACTTC.

As for this clonotype: It is unclear where the CDR3 begins or ends on the DNA, so no DNA is shown, and the CDR3 is as TCRdb lists it. The chain joins TRBV12-3 or TRBV12-4 to TRBJ1-2; the table's TRBD1 call for D was not verified on the DNA. Counting both end residues, the CDR3 totals 15 amino acids. The CDR3 region is CASSSSGPPGYGYTF.

Turning to this clonotype: A much larger clone lies one base from this, so it may be a read error. This rearrangement joins TRBV10-3 to TRBJ1-3; D not resolved. The V end was cut by 3 bases, the J end by 0 bases, with 9 bases between. This CDR3 region has 15 residues. CDR1 and CDR2 from the germline V gene are ENHRY and SYGVKD. The CDR3 reads CAISDSRFSGNTIYF. The CDR3, as DNA: TGTGCCATCAGTGATAGTCGGTTCTCTGGAAACACCATATATTTT.

V is TRBV29-1 and J is TRBJ2-6; 7 bases agree with TRBD1. The CDR3 totals 16 residues. V shed 3 bases and J 4 bases; nucleotides not matched to a gene: 9. The germline V gene encodes CDR1 SQVTM and CDR2 ANQGSEA. CDR3 nucleotides: TGCAGCGTTGAGAGAAAGGGGGCGCACGGGGCCAACGTCCTGACTTTC. Translating gives CSVERKGAHGANVLTF.

The chain has TRBV11-1 and TRBJ2-5; D is uncertain. This CDR3 region has 17 residues. Per the germline V gene, CDR1 is SGHAT and CDR2 is FQDESV (reference sequence). The germline V and J ends were trimmed by 7 bases and 0 bases, with 21 bases remaining between them. CDR3 residues: CASTIGRPGKYQETQYF. In nucleotides, the CDR3 is TGTGCCAGCACCATAGGACGTCCCGGCAAATACCAAGAGACCCAGTACTTC.

The chain employs TRBV2 and TRBJ2-7; 7 nucleotides agree with TRBD2. V shed 5 bases, J shed 2 bases, and the junction held 9 bases outside the gene matches. Germline V gene sequence: CDR1 SNHLY, CDR2 FYNNEI. The CDR3 length is 15 residues. This chain's CDR3 is CASSPERDLTYEQYF. DNA of the CDR3: TGTGCCAGCAGTCCCGAGCGGGATTTAACCTACGAGCAGTACTTC.

The CDR3 spells CASSRRDFQETQYF. The CDR3 region has the DNA TGTGCCAGCAGTCGTCGGGACTTCCAAGAGACCCAGTACTTC. The V gene is TRBV5-8, the J gene TRBJ2-5, with D maybe TRBD2 (6 bases). Germline V gene lookup returns CDR1 SGHTS and CDR2 YDEGEE. The CDR3 spans 14 residues. Between the trimmed V and J ends, which lost 5 bases and 1 base, there was a span of 12 bases.

The chain couples TRBV10-2 to TRBJ1-2; tentatively, D is TRBD1 (5 bases). Germline V gives CDR1 WSHSY, CDR2 SAAADI. Trimming left V 0 bases short and J 3 bases short, with 11 bases between. The length of the CDR3 is 15 residues. The CDR3 DNA follows: TGCGCCAGCAGTGAGTCGGACCAGGGTCACTATGGCTACACCTTC. It yields the protein CASSESDQGHYGYTF.

This clonotype has only a few counts. The gene calls are TRBV6-6 and TRBJ1-5; TRBD1 matches at 7 bases. This CDR3 has 18 amino acids. Germline values: CDR1 MNHNY, CDR2 SVGAGI (reference sequence). The V gene end was trimmed by 0 bases and the J gene end by 0 bases; junction bases not matched to a gene: 8. DNA of the CDR3: TGTGCCAGCAGTTACTCGAGGGACAGCTTCCTTAGCAATCAGCCCCAGCATTTT. It is translated as CASSYSRDSFLSNQPQHF.

The chain uses TRBV9 and TRBJ2-2; TRBD2 is a possible D gene (5 bases). The CDR3 covers 18 residues. CDR1 SGDLS and CDR2 YYNGEE come from the germline V gene. V lost 4 bases and J 0 bases, leaving 19 bases between the germline ends. The CDR3 reads CASSPDPPGRPNTGELFF. The CDR3 DNA follows: TGTGCCAGCAGCCCCGACCCCCCGGGAAGACCGAACACCGGGGAGCTGTTTTTT.

CDR3 protein: CASSSSAVRGPTEAFF. DNA for the CDR3: TGTGCCAGCTCCAGTTCCGCCGTCAGGGGACCCACTGAAGCTTTCTTT. The rearrangement joins TRBV14 to TRBJ1-1, with D maybe TRBD1 (6 bases). This CDR3 is built from 16 residues. Germline V CDR1 and CDR2: SGHDN, FVKESK. V was pared by 8 bases and J by 4 bases, with 23 bases between.

The chain uses TRBV20-1 and TRBJ2-5, with 8 bases that match TRBD2. Germline V gene lookup returns CDR1 DFQATT and CDR2 SNEGSKA (reference sequence). Unmatched junction bases numbered 10, after V lost 6 bases and J lost 1 base. There are 15 residues in the CDR3. Here the CDR3 reads CSATIGGGRQETQYF. The CDR3 DNA reads TGCAGTGCGACAATTGGCGGGGGGCGCCAAGAGACCCAGTACTTC.

This chain links TRBV20-1 with TRBJ2-7; D might be TRBD1 or TRBD2, each matching 5 bases. Deletions cut 2 bases from V and 4 bases from J, with 12 bases between. The germline V gene encodes CDR1 DFQATT and CDR2 SNEGSKA (reference sequence). This CDR3 has 13 residues. DNA of the CDR3: TGCAGTGCTAGATTCGGGGCGTTTTACGAGCAGTACTTC. Translation gives CSARFGAFYEQYF.

This chain uses TRBV7-9 with TRBJ2-2; the D gene could be TRBD1 or TRBD2 (5 bases each). The length of the CDR3 is 17 residues. Germline CDR1 reads SEHNR; CDR2 reads FQNEAQ (reference sequence). V lost 5 bases and J lost 8, with 24 bases in between. The CDR3: CASSQTGSGPLAGELFF. The CDR3 region has the DNA TGTGCCAGCAGCCAGACGGGCTCGGGACCCTTAGCGGGGGAGCTGTTTTTT.

For this clonotype: Germline is not matched at one junction end, which may reflect a read error. The chain carries TRBV7-2 and TRBJ1-2, with 11 bases aligning to TRBD1. The CDR3 is made up of 15 amino acids. Germline CDR1 and CDR2: SGHTA and FQGNSA. The CDR3 region has the DNA TGCGCCAGCAGCGTCGGACAGGGGGCACACTATGGCTACACCTTC. Its protein is CASSVGQGAHYGYTF.